This TCR beta chain appears in the sequencing data of a study of blood T cells in healthy people across ages. Overall study results and limits: A roughly linear fall in TCR beta diversity per million T cells was seen with increasing age. In long-lived donors, naive CD4+ cell counts and diversity exceeded those of aged donors.

Primed by a sample-barcoded 5' primer and a J-beta primer mix, a second PCR proceeded for 7 to 11 cycles. In TCRdb, the 5' RACE reads were re-called with MiXCR into one record per CDR3 protein. The data hold about 940,000 distinct CDR3 sequences, with roughly 52% observed a single time. The CDR3 covers 16 residues. The junction had 5 bases not matched to a gene; V was cut back by 7 bases and J by 0 bases. Germline-derived CDR1 and CDR2 are SNHLY and FYNNEI. Every participating donor contributed 8 to 10 milliliters of peripheral blood through a draw. On this clonotype: What it binds is unknown.

The sequenced sample consisted of blood. V usage is TRBV2 and J usage is TRBJ1-5; 11 positions match TRBD1. The clonotype was recovered from a man aged 25 to 40 in good health. The CDR3 is CASTGTGGNSNQPQHF. The CDR3 DNA reads as TGTGCCAGCACGGGGACAGGGGGGAATAGCAATCAGCCCCAGCATTTT.